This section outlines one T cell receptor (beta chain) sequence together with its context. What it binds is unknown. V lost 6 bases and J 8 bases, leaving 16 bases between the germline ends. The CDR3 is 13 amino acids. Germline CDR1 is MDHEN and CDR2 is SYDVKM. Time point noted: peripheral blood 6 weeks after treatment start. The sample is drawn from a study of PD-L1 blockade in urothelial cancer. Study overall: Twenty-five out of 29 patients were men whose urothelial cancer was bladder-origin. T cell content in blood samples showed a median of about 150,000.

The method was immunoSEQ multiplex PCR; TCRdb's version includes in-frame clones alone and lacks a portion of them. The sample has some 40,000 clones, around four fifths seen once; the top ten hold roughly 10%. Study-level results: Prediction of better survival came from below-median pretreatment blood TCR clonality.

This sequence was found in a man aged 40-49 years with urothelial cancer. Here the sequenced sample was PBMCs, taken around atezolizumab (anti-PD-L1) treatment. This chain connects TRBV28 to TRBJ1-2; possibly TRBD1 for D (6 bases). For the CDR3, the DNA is TGTGCCAGCAGCCTAAACAGGGAGCGCGGCTACACCTTC. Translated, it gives CASSLNRERGYTF.